The 25 T cell receptor beta chains in this list originate from one sample, sequenced in a study of post-analysis software for immune sequencing data. Study-level points and caveats: About five TRBV segments occurring more often in patients than controls included TRBV5-6, TRBV5-1 and TRBV20-1.

These TCRs' antigens remain unknown. Unique molecular identifiers had been added to the TCR beta cDNA libraries. TCRdb analysed the PCR reads with MiXCR anew, one entry per CDR3 protein. This table has hundreds of thousands of distinct CDR3 sequences, less than 40% appearing once. Sequencing input: blood. The receptors come from a girl aged 2 to 9 with multiple sclerosis.

The chain links TRBV4-1 to TRBJ2-1; 10 bases align to TRBD2. After removal of 5 bases from V and 7 bases from J, the junction contained 11 bases not matched to a gene. This CDR3 is built from 16 residues. Germline V gene lookup returns CDR1 MGHRA and CDR2 YSYEKL. In DNA, the CDR3 is TGCGCCAGCAGCATAATCTATAGCGGGGGGCGGAATGAGCAGTTCTTC. This gives the protein CASSIIYSGGRNEQFF.

This chain links TRBV14 with TRBJ2-2; maybe TRBD1 (5 bases). This CDR3 comprises 16 residues. V lost 3 bases, J lost 0 bases, and 11 bases lay in between. The germline gives CDR1 SGHDN, CDR2 FVKESK. Here the CDR3 DNA reads TGTGCCAGCAGCCAGGAAGGACACCCGAACACCGGGGAGCTGTTTTTT. Amino acids: CASSQEGHPNTGELFF.

The chain combines TRBV20-1 with TRBJ2-7, with a weak D call TRBD2 (5 bases). Trimming stripped 5 bases from V and 2 bases from J, with 19 bases between. Germline lookup yields CDR1 DFQATT and CDR2 SNEGSKA (reference sequence). CDR3 length equals 15 residues. The CDR3 loop reads CSACIASDLTYEQYF. The CDR3 bases are TGCAGTGCTTGTATCGCTTCGGACTTAACCTACGAGCAGTACTTC.

V gene TRBV7-8 combines with J gene TRBJ2-7; TRBD2 agrees at 9 bases. The assigned J gene may be wrong: the sequence end matches TRBJ2-5 better. Looked up from germline, CDR1 is SGHVS and CDR2 is FQNEAQ. CDR3 size: 15 residues. CDR3 nucleotides: TGTGCCAGCAGCCTTGGGACTAGCCACCCAGAGACCCAGTACTTC. Amino acids: CASSLGTSHPETQYF.

V is TRBV27 and J is TRBJ1-4, with D possibly TRBD1 on 6 matching bases. The CDR3 runs to 15 residues. The germline V gene has CDR1 MNHEY and CDR2 SMNVEV (reference sequence). V lost 8 bases and J lost 6, with 19 bases in between. For the CDR3, the DNA is TGTGCCAGCGGAGCCAAAGGAACAGGGTATGAAAAACTGTTTTTT. Translated, it gives CASGAKGTGYEKLFF.

This clonotype turned up a few times. The chain links TRBV4-2 to TRBJ1-1, with no clear D. This CDR3 is built from 14 residues. Per germline, CDR1 LGHNA and CDR2 YNFKEQ. V was cut by 1 base and J by 4 bases, with 10 bases left in between. The CDR3: CASSQARWGTEAFF. CDR3 in DNA: TGTGCCAGCAGCCAAGCGAGATGGGGCACTGAAGCTTTCTTT.

The chain is built from TRBV7-2 and TRBJ1-1; tentative D call: TRBD1 (5 bases). Trimming removed 7 bases at V and 1 base at J, with 13 bases between. The germline gives CDR1 SGHTA, CDR2 FQGNSA. The CDR3 is 14 residues long. The CDR3 DNA follows: TGTGCCAGCAAGAAATGGGGCAGGAACACTGAAGCTTTCTTT. This encodes CASKKWGRNTEAFF.

CDR3 in amino acids: CASSLGRGSSNEQFF. For the CDR3, the DNA is TGTGCCAGCAGCTTGGGACGGGGCTCAAGCAATGAGCAGTTCTTC. The chain has TRBV7-9 and TRBJ2-1; D assignment may be TRBD1 or TRBD2 (5 bases each). This CDR3 comprises 15 residues. The V end lost 3 bases, the J end lost 6 bases, and 15 bases lay between the germline ends. Germline CDR1 SEHNR, CDR2 FQNEAQ (reference sequence).

This chain joins TRBV20-1 and TRBJ2-7; 10 nucleotides match TRBD1. In germline, CDR1 is DFQATT, CDR2 SNEGSKA (reference sequence). CDR3 size: 13 residues. The CDR3: CSAEGDRGYEQYF. The CDR3, as DNA: TGCAGCGCTGAGGGGGACAGGGGATACGAGCAGTACTTC.

The sample holds a few counts of this clonotype. This chain joins TRBV29-1 and TRBJ2-1; no clear D. This CDR3 comprises 13 residues. CDR1 and CDR2 from the germline V gene are SQVTM and ANQGSEA. In DNA form, the CDR3 reads TGCGGTTTGGTTGGCGGCACGTACAATGAGCAGTTCTTC. This gives the protein CGLVGGTYNEQFF.

V gene TRBV7-2 combines with J gene TRBJ1-4; perhaps TRBD1 as D (5 bases). Trimming took 6 bases from V and 6 from J, leaving 29 bases between them. This CDR3 comprises 19 residues. Germline CDR1 SGHTA, CDR2 FQGNSA. CDR3 amino acids: CASSNPGSAASAPDEKLFF. The DNA of the CDR3 is TGTGCCAGCAGTAACCCAGGGTCGGCAGCTTCGGCGCCAGATGAAAAACTGTTTTTT.

The chain carries TRBV16 and TRBJ2-7; 12 bases are shared with TRBD2. CDR3 length: 15 amino acids. With 3 bases clipped from V and 0 bases from J, the junction kept 0 bases outside the gene matches. Germline V CDR1 and CDR2: KGHSY, FQNENV. CDR3 bases: TGTGCCAGCAGCCAGACTAGCGGGAGCTCCTACGAGCAGTACTTC. It specifies CASSQTSGSSYEQYF.

This clonotype was detected only a few times. The chain carries TRBV20-1 and TRBJ1-4; D gene uncertain. The CDR3 is 13 amino acids. V dropped 1 base and J dropped 8 bases, with 11 bases sitting between them. CDR1 and CDR2 (germline): DFQATT, SNEGSKA (reference sequence). This CDR3 reads CSARVREGEKLFF. The CDR3 region has the DNA TGCAGTGCTAGAGTGAGGGAAGGGGAAAAACTGTTTTTT.

This rearrangement joins TRBV5-6 to TRBJ2-7; D is possibly TRBD2 (6 bases). This CDR3 has 15 residues. V was clipped by 0 bases and J by 1 base, with 11 bases between them. CDR1 is SGHDT, CDR2 YYEEEE, per germline. CDR3 region: CASSLEGLASYEQYF. The CDR3 DNA sequence: TGTGCCAGCAGCTTGGAGGGTCTAGCGTCCTACGAGCAGTACTTC. Supplemented by reference TRBV5-6 and TRBJ2-7, the full variable domain reads DAGVTQSPTHLIKTRGQQVTLRCSPKSGHDTVSWYQQALGQGPQFIFQYYEEEERQRGNFPDRFSGHQFPNYSSELNVNALLLGDSALYLCASSLEGLASYEQYFGPGTRLTVT.

Only a few counts were recorded for this clonotype. J is TRBJ2-7 and V is TRBV7-9; a possible D gene is TRBD1 (6 bases). This CDR3 contains 14 residues. Germline CDR1 and CDR2: SEHNR and FQNEAQ (reference sequence). Trimming shortened V by 7 bases and J by 3 bases, and 16 bases separated the two germline ends. The CDR3 nucleotides read TGTGCCAGCACCTCAGTGGGGGCGGACTACGAGCAGTACTTC. This gives the protein CASTSVGADYEQYF.

The V and J genes are TRBV12-3 or TRBV12-4 and TRBJ2-7; a weak D match, TRBD2 (6 bases). The CDR3 has 16 amino acids. V dropped 1 base and J dropped 2 bases, with 15 bases sitting between them. The CDR3 is CASSLVWGGRAYEQYF. CDR3 in DNA: TGTGCCAGCAGTTTAGTTTGGGGAGGCAGAGCCTACGAGCAGTACTTC.

In its sample, this clonotype was seen a few times. J is TRBJ2-7 and V is TRBV7-2; D possibly corresponds to TRBD2 (5 bases). Trimming took 4 bases from V and 2 from J, leaving 12 bases between them. Germline lookup yields CDR1 SGHTA and CDR2 FQGNSA. The CDR3 contains 14 residues. DNA for the CDR3: TGTGCCAGCAGCTCCCGGGGTTCTCCCTACGAGCAGTACTTC. Translated, it gives CASSSRGSPYEQYF.

This rearrangement joins TRBV12-3 or TRBV12-4 to TRBJ2-5; D remains ambiguous. Trimming took 3 bases from V and 4 from J, leaving 6 bases between them. This CDR3 is built from 12 residues. The CDR3 bases are TGTGCCAGCAGTTTTGGTCGAGAGACCCAGTACTTC. It is translated as CASSFGRETQYF.

This chain joins TRBV25-1 and TRBJ1-4; D is undetermined. The CDR3 is 13 amino acids. The germline V gene encodes CDR1 MGHDK and CDR2 SYGVNS. V dropped 3 bases and J dropped 5 bases, with 7 bases sitting between them. The CDR3 DNA reads TGTGCCAGCAGTGAGCTCCCGAATGAAAAACTGTTTTTT. Its protein product is CASSELPNEKLFF.

This clonotype was recorded a few times. The chain recombines TRBV15 with TRBJ1-5; D is unresolved. In germline, CDR1 is LNHNV, CDR2 YYDKDF (reference sequence). V gave up 0 bases and J gave up 5 bases, with 5 bases separating them. This CDR3 has 13 amino acids. In nucleotides, the CDR3 is TGTGCCACCAGCAGAGATCGTCATCAGCCCCAGCATTTT. Its protein product is CATSRDRHQPQHF. The variable domain in full, with the rest retrieved from reference TRBV15 and TRBJ1-5, is DAMVIQNPRYQVTQFGKPVTLSCSQTLNHNVMYWYQQKSSQAPKLLFHYYDKDFNNEADTPDNFQSRRPNTSFCFLDIRSPGLGDTAMYLCATSRDRHQPQHFGDGTRLSIL.

This clonotype was seen a few times. This chain connects TRBV6-5 to TRBJ2-3; D unclear. V was pared by 4 bases and J by 3 bases, with 17 bases between. CDR1 is MNHEY, CDR2 SVGAGI, per germline. This CDR3 is 16 amino acids long. This CDR3 is CASSSRPDWSTDTQYF. The CDR3 DNA follows: TGTGCCAGCAGTTCCAGGCCCGATTGGAGTACAGATACGCAGTATTTT.

V usage is TRBV20-1 and J usage is TRBJ1-5; D is perhaps TRBD1 (5 bases). V lost 6 bases and J 4 bases, leaving 19 bases between the germline ends. CDR3 length: 15 residues. Per the germline V gene, CDR1 is DFQATT and CDR2 is SNEGSKA (reference sequence). Written as DNA, the CDR3 is TGCAGTGCCCCGACTCCCGGGACTGAGAATCAGCCCCAGCATTTT. Residues: CSAPTPGTENQPQHF.

This clonotype was observed a few times. The rearrangement joins TRBV7-9 to TRBJ2-7; a weak D match, TRBD1 (5 bases). V lost 5 bases and J 6 bases, leaving 20 bases between the germline ends. The CDR3 runs to 15 residues. From germline, CDR1 is SEHNR and CDR2 FQNEAQ (reference sequence). CDR3 nucleotides: TGTGCCAGCAGCCCCGACAGCCGACAAGCAGGCGAGCAGTACTTC. Residues: CASSPDSRQAGEQYF.

This chain connects TRBV14 to TRBJ1-6; D is possibly TRBD1 (5 bases). CDR1 and CDR2 (germline): SGHDN, FVKESK. Between the trimmed V and J ends, which lost 3 bases and 4 bases, there was a span of 16 bases. This CDR3 has 17 amino acids. In DNA, the CDR3 is TGTGCCAGCAGCCATAGTCCGGGACGGATTTATAATTCACCCCTCCACTTT. Encoded protein: CASSHSPGRIYNSPLHF. The full variable domain, with the rest looked up from reference TRBV14 and TRBJ1-6, is EAGVTQFPSHSVIEKGQTVTLRCDPISGHDNLYWYRRVMGKEIKFLLHFVKESKQDESGMPNNRFLAERTGGTYSTLKVQPAELEDSGVYFCASSHSPGRIYNSPLHFGNGTRLTVT.

This clonotype was detected only a few times. V gene TRBV6-4 combines with J gene TRBJ2-1, with D possibly TRBD2 on 6 matching bases. Germline-derived CDR1 and CDR2 are MRHNA and SNTAGT. V lost 3 bases and J 9 bases, leaving 15 bases between the germline ends. The CDR3 has 14 amino acids. This CDR3 reads CASSETSRSLEQFF. CDR3 nucleotide sequence: TGTGCCAGCAGTGAAACTAGCCGGAGTCTTGAGCAGTTCTTC.